This T cell receptor (beta chain) was retrieved from a study of blood T cell repertoires in COVID-19. Across the study: Donors in the United States, Italy and Spain gave samples during acute or convalescent COVID-19. The analysed material was cDNA or gDNA that came from T cells, B-cell-depleted T cells, or PBMCs.

The germline V gene encodes CDR1 SGHRS and CDR2 YFSETQ. The CDR3 spans 13 residues. The V gene lost 4 bases and the J gene lost 3 bases, with 10 bases spanning the gap. In the study's own analysis: Counts of nucleated cells, estimated from reference gene primer amplification, were obtained. TCRdb keeps only in-frame clones here, not all; method: immunoSEQ multiplex PCR. That table is the source of V, J and clone size, and D and trimming were worked out from the DNA. The sample carries over 110,000 clones, about 91% recorded once. The chain joins TRBV5-1 to TRBJ1-2; perhaps TRBD1 as D (6 bases). What was sequenced was peripheral blood. This sequence originates from a human donor in a cohort sampled during active COVID-19. The CDR3 spells CASSADSHYGYTF. The CDR3 region has the DNA TGCGCCAGCAGCGCGGACAGCCACTATGGCTACACCTTC.